The 8 T cell receptor beta chains in this list originate from one sample, sequenced in a study of blood T cell dynamics during melanoma immunotherapy. Regarding time point: pre-treatment baseline. Some clones are missing from TCRdb's copy, which holds only in-frame ones; the method was immunoSEQ multiplex PCR. The sample includes over 6,500 clones, less than 85% seen only once; the top ten take roughly 29%. The sequencing here drew on blood, taken from a patient treated with checkpoint blockade. The receptors stem from a human donor with melanoma.

The genes are TRBV7-2 and TRBJ2-5; D perhaps matches TRBD1 (5 bases). CDR1 and CDR2 from the germline V gene are SGHTA and FQGNSA. The CDR3 sequence is 14 residues long. V lost 6 bases to trimming and J lost 4 bases, with 15 bases between them. The CDR3 region is CASSSDRGRETQYF. In DNA form, the CDR3 reads TGTGCCAGCAGTTCCGACAGAGGACGAGAGACCCAGTACTTC.

The rearrangement links TRBV7-9 to TRBJ1-2; D is undetermined. The CDR3 length is 15 residues. V was clipped by 5 bases and J by 3 bases, with 16 bases between them. CDR1 and CDR2 (germline): SEHNR, FQNEAQ (reference sequence). This CDR3 reads CASSRGLPRDYGYTF. The CDR3 DNA sequence: TGTGCCAGCAGCCGTGGACTCCCCCGGGACTATGGCTACACCTTC.

The chain uses TRBV19 and TRBJ1-1, with a possible D match to TRBD1 (5 bases). Germline V gene lookup returns CDR1 LNHDA and CDR2 SQIVND (reference sequence). The CDR3 contains 14 residues. V lost 0 bases and J lost 5, with 10 bases in between. The CDR3 DNA is TGTGCCAGTAGTATAGATCTCAGGGAAACTGAAGCTTTCTTT. Translation gives CASSIDLRETEAFF.

J is TRBJ2-7 and V is TRBV5-1; D may be TRBD1 (6 bases). The germline V and J ends were trimmed by 1 base and 7 bases, with 27 bases remaining between them. The CDR3 has 18 amino acids. Germline CDR1 is SGHRS and CDR2 is YFSETQ. The CDR3 loop reads CASSLYEWGLAVSGEQYF. CDR3 coding DNA: TGCGCCAGCAGCTTGTACGAATGGGGGCTAGCAGTCTCTGGAGAGCAGTACTTC.

This clone was detected only a few times. The chain is built from TRBV2 and TRBJ1-3; a weak D match, TRBD1 (6 bases). V lost 6 bases to trimming and J lost 2 bases, with 11 bases between them. The CDR3 has 14 amino acids. The germline CDR1 and CDR2 sequences are SNHLY and FYNNEI. CDR3 region: CASREQGPGNTIYF. The CDR3, as DNA: TGTGCCAGCAGAGAACAGGGTCCTGGAAACACCATATATTTT.

J is TRBJ1-6 and V is TRBV6-4, with a possible D match to TRBD1 (5 bases). The CDR3 totals 17 residues. V gave up 2 bases and J gave up 7 bases, with 18 bases separating them. Germline V gene lookup returns CDR1 MRHNA and CDR2 SNTAGT. The CDR3 spells CASSDGFRQGSNSPLHF. DNA of the CDR3: TGTGCCAGCAGTGACGGATTTAGGCAGGGATCGAATTCACCCCTCCACTTT.

J is TRBJ2-4 and V is TRBV10-3; D is unresolved. The CDR3 consists of 15 residues. V was clipped by 3 bases and J by 0 bases, with 9 bases between them. CDR1 is ENHRY and CDR2 is SYGVKD in the germline V gene. The CDR3 DNA follows: TGTGCCATCAGTGATTCGGTCTTAGCCAAAAACATTCAGTACTTC. This sequence encodes CAISDSVLAKNIQYF.

The genes are TRBV2 and TRBJ2-2; the D gene is possibly TRBD1 (7 bases). This CDR3 spans 14 amino acids. V shed 10 bases and J shed 5 bases, with 17 bases lying between them. Per the germline V gene, CDR1 is SNHLY and CDR2 is FYNNEI. This CDR3 reads CATRRGPGTGELFF. In DNA form, the CDR3 reads TGTGCCACGAGGAGGGGGCCAGGGACCGGGGAGCTGTTTTTT.